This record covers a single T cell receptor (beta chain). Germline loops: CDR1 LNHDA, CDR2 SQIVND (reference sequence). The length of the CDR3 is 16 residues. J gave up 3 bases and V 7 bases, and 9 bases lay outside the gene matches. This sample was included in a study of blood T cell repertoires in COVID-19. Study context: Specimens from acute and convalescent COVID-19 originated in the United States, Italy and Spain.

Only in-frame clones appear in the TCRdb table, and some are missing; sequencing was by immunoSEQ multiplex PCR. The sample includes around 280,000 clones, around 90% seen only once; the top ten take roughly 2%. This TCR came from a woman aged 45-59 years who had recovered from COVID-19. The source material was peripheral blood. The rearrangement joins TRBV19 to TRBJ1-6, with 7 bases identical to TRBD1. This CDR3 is CASTYQGGIYNSPLHF. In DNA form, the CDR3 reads TGTGCCAGTACATATCAGGGGGGCATCTATAATTCACCCCTCCACTTT.